The 15 T cell receptor beta chains reported below all come from one sample, sequenced in a study of response to subunit inactivated influenza vaccine (dated by TCRdb to between 2017 and 2018). Libraries were constructed by RT-PCR. TCRdb names Illumina HiSeq 2500 as the instrument used. TCRdb reprocessing: public reads trimmed at Q25 with fastp, clones called with MiXCR, in-frame beta chains kept. Rows are combined by CDR3 protein, so each entry shows the most common genes and DNA. Here the sample has 400,000 to 650,000 distinct CDR3 sequences; roughly 7.9% occur a single time. The ten top clones hold 13% of the sample. The specimen was PBMCs from blood, collected approximately 25 months after vaccination. The origin of the receptors is a man aged 50 to 69 who received an inactivated influenza vaccine. Donor details come from another sample of the same person, matched by shared clones.

This clonotype was seen a few times. The rearrangement joins TRBV5-1 to TRBJ2-6, with 9 bases identical to TRBD1. This CDR3 is built from 17 residues. Germline lookup yields CDR1 SGHRS and CDR2 YFSETQ. With 5 bases clipped from V and 1 base from J, the junction kept 7 bases outside the gene matches. CDR3 DNA sequence: TGCGCCAGCAGACCCGGGACAGGGACTTCTGGGGCCAACGTCCTGACTTTC. It encodes CASRPGTGTSGANVLTF. The variable domain in full, completed from reference TRBV5-1 and TRBJ2-6, reads KAGVTQTPRYLIKTRGQQVTLSCSPISGHRSVSWYQQTPGQGLQFLFEYFSETQRNKGNFPGRFSGRQFSNSRSEMNVSTLELGDSALYLCASRPGTGTSGANVLTFGAGSRLTVL.

This clonotype was seen at least ten times. The CDR3 DNA sequence: TGTGCCAGCCACAGGGGGCCCCGGATGAATGAAAAACTGTTTTTT. Translated: CASHRGPRMNEKLFF. V and J are TRBV6-1 and TRBJ1-4; the match to TRBD1 covers 9 bases. Germline V gene data show CDR1 as MNHNS and CDR2 as SASEGT. V shed 8 bases and J 5 bases; nucleotides not matched to a gene: 9. CDR3 length: 15 amino acids.

This CDR3 is CASSSGKWTDLSYEQYF. CDR3 in DNA: TGTGCCAGCAGCTCCGGGAAGTGGACCGACCTCTCCTACGAGCAGTACTTC. This chain uses TRBV12-3 or TRBV12-4 with TRBJ2-7; tentatively, D is TRBD2 (5 bases). This CDR3 spans 17 amino acids. Trimming pared 6 bases from V and 0 bases from J, leaving 21 bases between.

The chain joins TRBV2 to TRBJ1-5; unclear D gene. This CDR3 comprises 13 residues. Germline V gene sequence: CDR1 SNHLY, CDR2 FYNNEI. With 7 bases removed from V and 3 bases from J, the gap between germline ends came to 10 bases. The CDR3 DNA is TGTGCCAGCAAGGAAGGGCCCAATCAGCCCCAGCATTTT. Translation: CASKEGPNQPQHF.

This clonotype appeared a few times. The chain recombines TRBV10-3 with TRBJ2-7; 15 nucleotides match TRBD2. The germline V gene encodes CDR1 ENHRY and CDR2 SYGVKD. CDR3 length equals 16 residues. The V and J ends lost 9 bases and 6 bases, in that order; junction bases with no gene match: 12. As DNA, the CDR3 is TGTGCCATTGGGACTAGCGGGAGGAACGGACGGCCCGAGCAGTACTTC. This codes for CAIGTSGRNGRPEQYF.

At least ten counts were recorded for this clonotype. The DNA of the CDR3 is TGTGCCAGCAGTTTAGCGTGGGATCAGCCCCAGCATTTT. Protein sequence: CASSLAWDQPQHF. V is TRBV12-3 or TRBV12-4 and J is TRBJ1-5; D gene ambiguous. V was shortened by 0 bases and J by 5 bases, with 5 bases between the two germline ends. The CDR3 runs to 13 residues.

A few counts support this clonotype. The CDR3 loop reads CASSYFRGFQETQYF. Here the CDR3 DNA reads TGTGCCAGCAGTTATTTCAGGGGCTTCCAAGAGACCCAGTACTTC. This rearrangement joins TRBV6-5 to TRBJ2-5, with a tentative D call TRBD1 (6 bases). V shed 3 bases and J shed 1 base, with 12 bases lying between them. The CDR3 loop spans 15 amino acids. Germline CDR1 is MNHEY and CDR2 is SVGAGI.

This clonotype has only a few counts. The chain couples TRBV6-2 or TRBV6-3 to TRBJ2-7, with 7 bases fitting TRBD2. Germline CDR1 is MNHEY and CDR2 is SVGEGT. The CDR3 contains 16 residues. V shed 2 bases and J 0 bases; nucleotides not matched to a gene: 7. The CDR3 spells CASSYGLAEFSYEQYF. The CDR3, as DNA: TGTGCCAGCAGTTACGGCCTAGCGGAATTCTCCTACGAGCAGTACTTC.

CDR3 amino acids: CSAFHFADSPETQYF. The DNA of the CDR3 is TGCAGTGCTTTCCATTTTGCGGACTCCCCAGAGACCCAGTACTTC. The chain uses TRBV20-1 and TRBJ2-5, with D perhaps matching TRBD2 (5 bases). Germline V gene sequence: CDR1 DFQATT, CDR2 SNEGSKA (reference sequence). V was cut by 5 bases and J by 4 bases, with 20 bases left in between. The CDR3 is 15 amino acids.

This clonotype was picked up a small number of times. V usage is TRBV5-1 and J usage is TRBJ2-2, with 7 bases identical to TRBD2. This CDR3 has 14 residues. V shed 0 bases, J shed 7 bases, and the junction held 3 bases outside the gene matches. Germline V gene lookup returns CDR1 SGHRS and CDR2 YFSETQ. The CDR3 bases are TGCGCCAGCAGCTTGGAGAGGACTAGCGGGGAGCTGTTTTTT. Protein: CASSLERTSGELFF.

The chain recombines TRBV7-9 with TRBJ1-4; tentative D call: TRBD1 (6 bases). Germline V CDR1 and CDR2: SEHNR, FQNEAQ (reference sequence). V lost 5 bases, J lost 0 bases, and 13 bases lay in between. The length of the CDR3 is 16 residues. CDR3 sequence reads: CASSPRTDTTNEKLFF. CDR3 DNA sequence: TGTGCCAGCAGCCCAAGGACAGATACAACTAATGAAAAACTGTTTTTT.

This clonotype was counted many times. The rearrangement uses TRBV20-1 and TRBJ2-1; D ambiguous. Per germline, CDR1 DFQATT and CDR2 SNEGSKA (reference sequence). This CDR3 has 12 residues. The V and J ends lost 0 bases and 10 bases respectively, with 10 bases between them. The CDR3 DNA reads TGCAGTGCTAGAGAGGTGTTGGGGGAGCAGTTCTTC. The encoded protein is CSAREVLGEQFF.

The chain joins TRBV3-1 to TRBJ2-7; TRBD1 might be the D (6 bases). The CDR3 sequence is 16 residues long. The V and J ends lost 4 bases and 2 bases respectively, with 18 bases between them. The germline CDR1 and CDR2 sequences are LGHDT and YNNKEL (reference sequence). CDR3 DNA sequence: TGTGCCAGCAGCCCGACTGACAGGTCCACAACCTACGAGCAGTACTTC. Translating it yields CASSPTDRSTTYEQYF.

This clonotype was counted a few times. This sequence joins TRBV12-3 or TRBV12-4 and TRBJ2-6, with 12 bases that match TRBD2. V dropped 3 bases and J dropped 2; count of bases not matched to a gene: 5. The CDR3 spans 18 residues. CDR3: CASSLTSGRNAGANVLTF. DNA of the CDR3: TGTGCCAGCAGTTTGACTAGCGGGAGAAACGCTGGGGCCAACGTCCTGACTTTC.

To note about this clonotype: A much larger clone sits a single nucleotide away, making a read error possible. The rearrangement links TRBV5-1 to TRBJ2-2; weak D call: TRBD2 (7 bases). The length of the CDR3 is 14 residues. The germline V gene encodes CDR1 SGHRS and CDR2 YFSETQ. The V gene lost 3 bases and the J gene lost 6 bases, with 12 bases spanning the gap. The CDR3 region has the DNA TGCGCCAGCAGCTCCCGGGGGGCCGCCGGGGAGCTGTTTTTT. Protein: CASSSRGAAGELFF.